The entry that follows covers one T cell receptor (beta chain) sequence. This specimen comes from a study of PD-L1 blockade in urothelial cancer. Study-wide background: Patients began atezolizumab, 1,200 mg intravenously every 3 weeks, in the mid-2010s. Blood analyses occurred 3 weeks (second dose) and 6 weeks post treatment start. T cells were recovered from blood samples at a median of 141,255.

The ends were cut back, 2 bases at V and 5 bases at J, with 2 bases in the middle. Germline V gene lookup returns CDR1 LNHDA and CDR2 SQIVND (reference sequence). The CDR3 is made up of 11 amino acids. In each PCR, synthetic TCR analog templates were spiked in. The protocol was immunoSEQ multiplex PCR, while the TCRdb copy is restricted to in-frame clones and leaves out a portion. The repertoire includes under 150,000 clones, approximately 90% of them detected once, and under 2% sits in the top ten. The time point: peripheral blood 6 weeks after treatment start. This chain connects TRBV19 to TRBJ2-3; no firm D call. The sequence was collected from a man aged 60 to 75 with urothelial cancer. The sample consisted of PBMCs, taken around atezolizumab (anti-PD-L1) treatment. CDR3 nucleotide sequence: TGTGCCAGTAGTATACAAGATACGCAGTATTTT. Translation gives CASSIQDTQYF. The full variable domain, rest sourced from reference TRBV19 and TRBJ2-3, is DGGITQSPKYLFRKEGQNVTLSCEQNLNHDAMYWYRQDPGQGLRLIYYSQIVNDFQKGDIAEGYSVSREKKESFPLTVTSAQKNPTAFYLCASSIQDTQYFGPGTRLTVL.